A selection of T cell receptor beta chains follows, all from one sample in a study of metastatic and nonmetastatic thyroid tumors. Using MiXCR, TCRdb re-called clones from the PCR reads. The sample contains tens of thousands of clones, approximately 20% of which appear only once. Material for sequencing was adjacent normal tissue. The source is a female donor with papillary thyroid cancer or a benign thyroid nodule (not recorded which). Some clones in this sample may be carry-over from other donors' samples. CDR3s leave out the opening cysteine and the closing phenylalanine or tryptophan.

V gene	J gene	CDR3 protein
TRBV6-1	TRBJ1-2	ASSQGQGLGYT
TRBV5-1	TRBJ2-2	ASSLLGGYDTGELF
TRBV11-2	TRBJ1-1	ASSRDRGLMNTEAF
TRBV19	TRBJ1-5	ATQASQRYQPQH
TRBV7-2	TRBJ1-1	ASSQRGNTEDF
TRBV10-2	TRBJ2-1	AGSSGHSSYNEQF
TRBV6-1	TRBJ2-1	ASSENWWTSGRNEQF
TRBV19	TRBJ2-1	ASSTGTSGVPYNEQF
TRBV5-1	TRBJ2-5	ASSPERYQYTQY
TRBV2	TRBJ2-7	ASLRSSYEQY
TRBV7-2	TRBJ2-1	ASSLEGLADNEQF
TRBV9	TRBJ1-2	ASSAWGLPGAYGYT
TRBV19	TRBJ1-5	ASSPTGGRSQPQH
TRBV20-1	TRBJ2-5	SASSGGWGTQY
TRBV2	TRBJ2-7	ASSAGGGFPREQY
TRBV29-1	TRBJ2-5	SASSLDRDKTQY
TRBV20-1	TRBJ2-2	SARKAGGQAGELF
TRBV11-2	TRBJ2-3	ASSLLAGGADTQY
TRBV5-1	TRBJ2-7	ASSLGGGLYEQY
TRBV20-1	TRBJ2-3	SARGTSGRADTQY
TRBV25-1	TRBJ1-6	ASSEGTNSPLH
TRBV20-1	TRBJ2-5	SVTPRQSRETQY
TRBV6-1	TRBJ2-5	ASSKQETQY
TRBV20-1	TRBJ2-1	SASPSSYNDQF
TRBV14	TRBJ2-2	ASSQVAGTGELF
TRBV4-1	TRBJ2-1	ASSQADSPSYNEQF
TRBV3-1	TRBJ2-5	ASSRPLAGETQY
TRBV11-2	TRBJ2-1	ASSSGPLDGNEQF
TRBV7-3	TRBJ2-3	ASSFGYTDTQY
TRBV7-9	TRBJ1-1	ASGLEGWNTEAS
TRBV18	TRBJ2-3	ASSSQGADTQY